This T cell receptor beta chain comes out of a study of technical replicates of blood from several donors. Trimming cost V 0 bases and J 5 bases, with 9 bases left between them. This CDR3 contains 13 residues. Germline V gene sequence: CDR1 SGHRS, CDR2 YFSETQ. Sequencing was performed with immunoSEQ multiplex PCR; in TCRdb, only in-frame clones are kept and a portion is missing. The table shows about 67,000 clones, with around 97% occurring only once. The TCR originated in a human donor in good health. The chain has TRBV5-1 and TRBJ2-7; perhaps TRBD1 as D (5 bases). The sequencing sample was made of T cells isolated from PBMCs. The CDR3 here is CASSLAGLDEQYF. The CDR3 coding sequence is TGCGCCAGCAGCTTGGCAGGGCTGGACGAGCAGTACTTC.